The rows below give T cell receptor beta chains drawn from one sample of a study of T cell repertoires in cytomegalovirus infection. TCRdb used MiXCR to reprocess the reads, holding one entry per CDR3 protein. The profile covers about 130,000 distinct CDR3 sequences, with almost 9% appearing a single time and 10% taken by the ten largest. The sample was PBMCs. These receptors originate from a human donor in good health (CMV status not recorded). Some clones in this sample may be carry-over from other donors' samples. The conserved cysteine and the conserved F or W are not part of the CDR3 here. Each record gives: CDR3 protein, V gene.

CDR3aa: ASSRDRELYEQY; v_gene: TRBV18
CDR3aa: SARSDRGLQPQH; v_gene: TRBV20-1
CDR3aa: ASSLGTSGGQY; v_gene: TRBV11-2
CDR3aa: ASSVGSYEQY; v_gene: TRBV2
CDR3aa: ASSQDWDSLGQPQH; v_gene: TRBV4-1
CDR3aa: SARGPIHNEQF; v_gene: TRBV20-1
CDR3aa: ASSSTAPTLYNEQF; v_gene: TRBV7-3
CDR3aa: ASTEGTRGAETQY; v_gene: TRBV7-8
CDR3aa: ASISGVMETQY; v_gene: TRBV28
CDR3aa: ASTRGLAGATNTGELF; v_gene: TRBV19
CDR3aa: ASSSSGERGHQETQY; v_gene: TRBV7-9
CDR3aa: SARNSGGAGNEQF; v_gene: TRBV20-1
CDR3aa: ASSSPPQETQY; v_gene: TRBV6-5
CDR3aa: ASSLEGGTSGGALGEQF; v_gene: TRBV7-2
CDR3aa: ASSLLVGYEQY; v_gene: TRBV5-6